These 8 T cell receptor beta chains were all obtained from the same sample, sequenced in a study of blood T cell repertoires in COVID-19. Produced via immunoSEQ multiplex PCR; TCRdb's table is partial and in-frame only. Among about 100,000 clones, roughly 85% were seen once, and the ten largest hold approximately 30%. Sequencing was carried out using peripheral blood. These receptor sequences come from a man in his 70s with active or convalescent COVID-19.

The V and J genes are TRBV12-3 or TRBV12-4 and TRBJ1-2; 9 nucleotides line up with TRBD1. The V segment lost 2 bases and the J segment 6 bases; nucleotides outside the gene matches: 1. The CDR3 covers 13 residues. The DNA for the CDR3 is TGTGCCAGCAGTTTATGGACAGGGGATGGCTACACCTTC. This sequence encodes CASSLWTGDGYTF.

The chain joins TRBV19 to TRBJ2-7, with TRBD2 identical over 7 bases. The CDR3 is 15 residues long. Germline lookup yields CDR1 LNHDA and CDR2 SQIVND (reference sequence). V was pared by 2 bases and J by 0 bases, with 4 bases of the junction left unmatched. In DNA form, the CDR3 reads TGTGCCAGTAGTATAACTGGCGGGAGCTCCTACGAGCAGTACTTC. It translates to CASSITGGSSYEQYF.

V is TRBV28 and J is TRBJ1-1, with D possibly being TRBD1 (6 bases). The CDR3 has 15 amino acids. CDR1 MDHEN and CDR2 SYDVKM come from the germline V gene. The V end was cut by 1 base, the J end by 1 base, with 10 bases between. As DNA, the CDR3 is TGTGCCAGCAGTTTATCGGGACATTGGAACACTGAAGCTTTCTTT. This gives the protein CASSLSGHWNTEAFF.

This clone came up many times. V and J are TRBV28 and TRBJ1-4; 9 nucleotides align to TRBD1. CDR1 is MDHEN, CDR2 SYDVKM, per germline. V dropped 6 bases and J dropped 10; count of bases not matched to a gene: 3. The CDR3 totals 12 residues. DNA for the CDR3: TGTGCCAGCAGCCCGGACAGGGGAAAACTGTTTTTT. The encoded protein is CASSPDRGKLFF.

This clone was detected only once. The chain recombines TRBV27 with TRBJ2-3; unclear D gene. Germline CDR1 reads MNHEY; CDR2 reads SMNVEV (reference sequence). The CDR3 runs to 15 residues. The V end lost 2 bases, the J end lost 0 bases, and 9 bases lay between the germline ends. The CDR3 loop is CASSLVAPSTDTQYF. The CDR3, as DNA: TGTGCCAGCAGTTTAGTTGCGCCCAGCACAGATACGCAGTATTTT.

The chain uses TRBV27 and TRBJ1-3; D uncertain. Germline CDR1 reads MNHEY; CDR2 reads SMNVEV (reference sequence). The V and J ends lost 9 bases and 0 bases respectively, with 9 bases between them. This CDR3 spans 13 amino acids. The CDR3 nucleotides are TGTGCCAGGGCAGGTTGCTCTGGAAACACCATATATTTT. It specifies CARAGCSGNTIYF.

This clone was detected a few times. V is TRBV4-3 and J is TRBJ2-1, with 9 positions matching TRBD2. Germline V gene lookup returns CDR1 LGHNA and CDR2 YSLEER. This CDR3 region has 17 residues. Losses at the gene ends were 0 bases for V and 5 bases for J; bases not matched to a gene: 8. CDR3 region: CASSQDLRTSANNEQFF. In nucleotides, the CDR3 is TGCGCCAGCAGCCAAGATCTACGGACTAGCGCCAACAATGAGCAGTTCTTC.

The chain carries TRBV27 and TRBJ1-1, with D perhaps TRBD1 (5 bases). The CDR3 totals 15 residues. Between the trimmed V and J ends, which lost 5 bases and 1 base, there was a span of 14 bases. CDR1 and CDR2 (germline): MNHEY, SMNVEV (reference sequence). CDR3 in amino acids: CASSPRQGKNTEAFF. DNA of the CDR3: TGTGCCAGCAGTCCCCGCCAGGGCAAGAACACTGAAGCTTTCTTT.